This T cell receptor (beta chain) was identified during a study of control samples from healthy donors and cancer patients (dated by TCRdb to between 2020 and 2021). Including the terminal cysteine and phenylalanine, the CDR3 comprises 15 residues. Only CDR3 DNA is held: 45 bases, read in frame from base 1. From a lookup of the germline V gene, CDR1 and CDR2 are SGHVS and FNYEAQ. The library was obtained by the immunoSEQ multiplex PCR assay. What TCRdb holds here is the immuneACCESS table cut down to in-frame rearrangements. Part of the clones is not present; checked against another copy, under half of the missing clones reflect an unresolved V gene, and the others are unexplained. This sample comprises fewer than 200,000 clones, around nine tenths of them detected only once. In total, the top ten clones hold over 1.1% of the sample. This clone was observed once. Its antigen is unknown. A read error may account for a junction end that differs from germline.

This clonotype was sampled from a man under 40 in good health. Material for sequencing was blood. The rearrangement joined TRBV7-6 to TRBJ1-2, and 7 junction bases match TRBD1. The nucleotides read TGTACCAGCAGCCAGGAGAGACAGGGAGCAAAAGGCTACACCTTC. Its translation is CTSSQERQGAKGYTF.